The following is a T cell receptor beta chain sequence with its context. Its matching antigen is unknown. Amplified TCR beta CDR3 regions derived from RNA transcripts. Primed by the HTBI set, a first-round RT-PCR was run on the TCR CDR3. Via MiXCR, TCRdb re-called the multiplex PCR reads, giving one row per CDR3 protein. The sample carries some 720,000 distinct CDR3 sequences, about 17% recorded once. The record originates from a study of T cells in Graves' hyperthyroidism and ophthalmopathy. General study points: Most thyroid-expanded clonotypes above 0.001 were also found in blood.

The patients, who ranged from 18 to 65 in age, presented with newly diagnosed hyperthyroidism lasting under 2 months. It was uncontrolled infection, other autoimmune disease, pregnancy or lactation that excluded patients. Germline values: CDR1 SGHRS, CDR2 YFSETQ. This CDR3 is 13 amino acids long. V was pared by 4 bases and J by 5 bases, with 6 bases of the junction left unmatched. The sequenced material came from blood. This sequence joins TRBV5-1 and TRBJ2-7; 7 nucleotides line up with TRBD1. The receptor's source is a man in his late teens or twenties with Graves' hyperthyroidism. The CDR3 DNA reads TGCGCCAGCAGCCGGGGACAGTACAACGAGCAGTACTTC. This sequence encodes CASSRGQYNEQYF.